This TCR beta chain derives from a study of shared clonotypes between healthy human individuals. The study drew its donors from healthy HIV-negative adults without recent acute infections or vaccinations. Libraries were prepared by immunoSEQ multiplex PCR; TCRdb keeps only in-frame clonotypes and omits some of them. The sample shows about half a million clones, roughly 80% of them seen only once. Germline V lookup: CDR1 MNHNS, CDR2 SASEGT. The V and J ends lost 4 bases and 4 bases, in that order; junction bases with no gene match: 13. The length of the CDR3 is 17 residues. The receptor was derived from a woman between 40 and 50 years old in good health. Some clones in this sample may be carry-over from other donors' samples. The chain carries TRBV6-1 and TRBJ2-7; 10 positions agree with TRBD1. The sequenced material came from PBMCs. The CDR3 reads CASSGDLGQGVPYEQYF. The CDR3 DNA reads TGTGCCAGCAGTGGGGACCTAGGACAGGGGGTTCCTTACGAGCAGTACTTC.